The 29 T cell receptor beta chains given below trace back to one sample, sequenced in a study of beta chain features in type 1 diabetes (dated by TCRdb to 2016 to 2018). The library was made by the immunoSEQ multiplex PCR assay. The entire amount of isolated RNA was reverse transcribed using the High Capacity cDNA Reverse Transcription Kit, so the sequenced TCRB transcripts were expressed ones. TCRdb provides this immuneACCESS table in a form limited to in-frame rearrangements. Some clones are lacking; in checked studies, under half of them reflect an unresolved V gene, and why the rest are absent is not known. The sample table holds fewer than 250,000 clones, of which 9.6% were seen once. The ten largest make up about 0.03% of the sample. The sequenced sample consisted of naive CD4+ T cells from blood. In the paper's terms, the cell subset or site label means: true naive CD4+ T cells. The receptors here all came from a woman younger than 35 in good health.

This chain connects TRBV7-3 to TRBJ1-2; the match to TRBD1 covers 9 bases. CDR3 length: 14 amino acids. The V gene's germline CDR1 is SGHTA and CDR2 FQGTGA. V trimming: 6 bases; J trimming: 7 bases; junction bases outside the gene matches: 9. CDR3 loop: CASSSQGAQTGYTF. The CDR3 DNA sequence: TGTGCCAGCAGTTCACAGGGGGCGCAGACTGGCTACACCTTC.

This clone appeared a few times. This sequence joins TRBV2 and TRBJ1-4; D is perhaps TRBD1 (5 bases). The CDR3 consists of 13 residues. Trimming stripped 7 bases from V and 8 bases from J, with 14 bases between. The germline gives CDR1 SNHLY, CDR2 FYNNEI. The CDR3 DNA reads TGTGCCAGCATGCGCAGGGTAGTAGAAAAACTGTTTTTT. It translates to CASMRRVVEKLFF.

This clone has just a few counts. The gene calls are TRBV18 and TRBJ2-3; tentatively, D is TRBD1 (5 bases). The CDR3 totals 17 residues. V lost 0 bases, J lost 0 bases, and 13 bases lay in between. Germline loops: CDR1 KGHSH, CDR2 LQKENI. The CDR3 sequence is CASSPPPGQRSTDTQYF. The CDR3 DNA is TGTGCCAGCTCACCACCGCCTGGACAAAGAAGCACAGATACGCAGTATTTT.

This clone was seen more than once but under ten times. The rearrangement joins TRBV5-6 to TRBJ2-5; 8 nucleotides agree with TRBD2. Trimming at V came to 9 bases and at J to 5 bases, leaving 9 bases not matched to a gene. Germline CDR1 and CDR2: SGHDT and YYEEEE. The CDR3 covers 13 residues. The CDR3 DNA reads TGTGCCACCTATAGGGCGGGGGGTGAGACCCAGTACTTC. Amino acid sequence: CATYRAGGETQYF.

The chain uses TRBV4-1 and TRBJ2-7, with 8 bases aligning to TRBD2. Germline V gives CDR1 MGHRA, CDR2 YSYEKL. This CDR3 has 16 residues. V shed 1 base and J 2 bases; nucleotides not matched to a gene: 7. The CDR3 loop reads CASSQVWAGGTYEQYF. In nucleotides, the CDR3 is TGCGCCAGCAGCCAAGTATGGGCGGGGGGTACCTACGAGCAGTACTTC.

This chain joins TRBV2 and TRBJ1-3; maybe TRBD1 (5 bases). The CDR3 totals 13 residues. V lost 6 bases and J lost 3, with 9 bases in between. Germline V CDR1 and CDR2: SNHLY, FYNNEI. The CDR3 sequence is CASRDRFGNTIYF. The DNA of the CDR3 is TGTGCCAGCAGAGACAGATTTGGAAACACCATATATTTT.

J is TRBJ1-5 and V is TRBV30; weak D call: TRBD1 (6 bases). With 0 bases removed from V and 10 bases from J, the gap between germline ends came to 7 bases. The germline V gene encodes CDR1 GTSNPN and CDR2 SVGIG (reference sequence). There are 11 residues in the CDR3. The CDR3 loop is CAWSVGAPQHF. Here the CDR3 DNA reads TGTGCCTGGAGTGTGGGGGCCCCCCAGCATTTT.

The J gene is TRBJ2-3, the V gene TRBV2; 8 bases line up with TRBD1. The ends lost 9 bases at V and 7 bases at J; junction bases unmatched: 9. The CDR3 consists of 13 residues. The germline V gene encodes CDR1 SNHLY and CDR2 FYNNEI. The CDR3 region is CARAGRGQNTQYF. The CDR3 DNA sequence: TGTGCCAGGGCGGGCAGGGGGCAAAATACGCAGTATTTT.

This clone was picked up a small number of times. The chain couples TRBV7-2 to TRBJ2-3; D is unresolved. The CDR3 is 14 residues long. Germline CDR1 is SGHTA and CDR2 is FQGNSA. V lost 0 bases to trimming and J lost 4 bases, with 8 bases between them. CDR3 sequence: CASSLASSADTQYF. The CDR3 DNA sequence: TGTGCCAGCAGCTTAGCTAGCAGCGCAGATACGCAGTATTTT. Together with reference TRBV7-2 and TRBJ2-3, the CDR3 gives the full variable domain: GAGVSQSPSNKVTEKGKDVELRCDPISGHTALYWYRQSLGQGLEFLIYFQGNSAPDKSGLPSDRFSAERTGGSVSTLTIQRTQQEDSAVYLCASSLASSADTQYFGPGTRLTVL.

This clone was seen more than once but under ten times. This chain joins TRBV18 and TRBJ2-1; TRBD2 aligns across 7 bases. The CDR3 sequence is 18 residues long. CDR1 is KGHSH, CDR2 LQKENI, per germline. With 5 bases clipped from V and 0 bases from J, the junction kept 13 bases outside the gene matches. CDR3 nucleotides: TGTGCCAGCTCATCGGGAGGTGGGCAGCACAGCTCCTACAATGAGCAGTTCTTC. Encoded protein: CASSSGGGQHSSYNEQFF. Filled out from reference TRBV18 and TRBJ2-1, the complete variable domain reads NAGVMQNPRHLVRRRGQEARLRCSPMKGHSHVYWYRQLPEEGLKFMVYLQKENIIDESGMPKERFSAEFPKEGPSILRIQQVVRGDSAAYFCASSSGGGQHSSYNEQFFGPGTRLTVL.

CDR3 sequence: CSARDLHYGYTF. The CDR3 DNA sequence: TGCAGCGCACGGGACTTACACTATGGCTACACCTTC. The chain recombines TRBV29-1 with TRBJ1-2, with D possibly matching TRBD1 (5 bases). The V gene lost 7 bases and the J gene lost 3 bases, with 12 bases spanning the gap. The CDR3 length is 12 residues. Germline CDR1 SQVTM, CDR2 ANQGSEA.

The chain uses TRBV19 and TRBJ1-2, with TRBD1 identical over 7 bases. The CDR3 is made up of 11 amino acids. Trimming removed 10 bases from V and 3 bases from J; junction bases left unmatched: 2. Germline CDR1 and CDR2: LNHDA and SQIVND (reference sequence). DNA of the CDR3: TGTGCCACCCAGGGGGACTATGGCTACACCTTC. Its protein product is CATQGDYGYTF.

This chain uses TRBV6-1 with TRBJ2-3; D is possibly TRBD2 (5 bases). The CDR3 is 13 residues long. The V and J ends lost 3 bases and 5 bases respectively, with 9 bases between them. Germline lookup yields CDR1 MNHNS and CDR2 SASEGT. In nucleotides, the CDR3 is TGTGCCAGCAGTGACGCGGGTGGAGATACGCAGTATTTT. Translation: CASSDAGGDTQYF.

With respect to this clone: The junction departs from the called germline gene at one end, perhaps through a read error. This rearrangement joins TRBV7-2 to TRBJ2-7; 10 bases are a match to TRBD1. Germline CDR1 and CDR2: SGHTA and FQGNSA. CDR3 size: 15 residues. CDR3 residues: CASSLAGTGDDEQYF. The CDR3 DNA reads TGTGCCAGCAGCCTAGCCGGGACAGGGGACGACGAGCAGTACTTC.

Only a few counts were recorded for this clone. The J gene is TRBJ1-1, the V gene TRBV19; 7 bases align to TRBD1. The CDR3 is made up of 15 amino acids. V lost 3 bases to trimming and J lost 1 base; unmatched junction nucleotides: 5. Germline CDR1 is LNHDA and CDR2 is SQIVND (reference sequence). This CDR3 reads CASSMVRDRNTEAFF. CDR3 in DNA: TGTGCCAGTAGTATGGTCCGGGACAGGAACACTGAAGCTTTCTTT.

This clone was detected only a few times. The rearrangement uses TRBV19 and TRBJ2-5; the match to TRBD1 covers 10 bases. Trimming at V came to 6 bases and at J to 3 bases, leaving 1 base not matched to a gene. The CDR3 spans 13 residues. CDR1 and CDR2 (germline): LNHDA, SQIVND (reference sequence). CDR3 DNA sequence: TGTGCCAGTAGCGGGACAGGGGAAGAGACCCAGTACTTC. Translated, it gives CASSGTGEETQYF.

The rearrangement links TRBV18 to TRBJ1-5, with no clear D. The V end was cut by 6 bases, the J end by 0 bases, with 15 bases between. CDR1 and CDR2 (germline): KGHSH, LQKENI. The CDR3 covers 16 residues. CDR3 bases: TGTGCCAGCTCGGAGCAGCTCACAATTAGCAATCAGCCCCAGCATTTT. Translating gives CASSEQLTISNQPQHF.

In its sample, this clone was seen a few times. The chain links TRBV16 to TRBJ1-3; 7 bases fit TRBD1. The J segment lost 1 base and the V segment lost 2 bases, leaving 2 bases of the junction unmatched. The CDR3 sequence is 15 residues long. Germline V gene lookup returns CDR1 KGHSY and CDR2 FQNENV. The CDR3 region is CASSQETGSGNTIYF. The DNA for the CDR3 is TGTGCCAGCAGCCAAGAGACAGGGTCTGGAAACACCATATATTTT.

CDR3 nucleotides: TGTGCCAGCAGTGACAGGGTACAGCCCCAGCATTTT. Its protein is CASSDRVQPQHF. This chain connects TRBV6-1 to TRBJ1-5, with D perhaps matching TRBD1 (5 bases). The CDR3 runs to 12 residues. The germline V gene has CDR1 MNHNS and CDR2 SASEGT. Trimming took 3 bases from V and 7 from J, leaving 7 bases between them.

The chain joins TRBV5-1 to TRBJ1-2; tentatively, D is TRBD1 (5 bases). The CDR3 totals 15 residues. Trimming shortened V by 2 bases and J by 5 bases, and 16 bases separated the two germline ends. The germline V gene has CDR1 SGHRS and CDR2 YFSETQ. The CDR3 bases are TGCGCCAGCAGCTTTTATCCTCGATCAGGGTATGGCTACACCTTC. This translates into CASSFYPRSGYGYTF.

The CDR3: CASSPDRGRLNEQFF. The CDR3 DNA reads TGTGCCAGTAGTCCGGACAGGGGGCGCCTCAATGAGCAGTTCTTC. The rearrangement joins TRBV19 to TRBJ2-1, with 11 bases aligning to TRBD1. Unmatched junction bases numbered 6, after V lost 5 bases and J lost 6 bases. Germline CDR1 LNHDA, CDR2 SQIVND (reference sequence). The CDR3 has 15 amino acids. Complete variable domain (other parts from reference TRBV19 and TRBJ2-1): DGGITQSPKYLFRKEGQNVTLSCEQNLNHDAMYWYRQDPGQGLRLIYYSQIVNDFQKGDIAEGYSVSREKKESFPLTVTSAQKNPTAFYLCASSPDRGRLNEQFFGPGTRLTVL.

V usage is TRBV7-9 and J usage is TRBJ1-5; possibly TRBD1 for D (6 bases). CDR3 length: 18 residues. V was clipped by 4 bases and J by 0 bases, with 19 bases between them. Germline V gives CDR1 SEHNR, CDR2 FQNEAQ (reference sequence). The CDR3 DNA sequence: TGTGCCAGCAGCTCCTTTCGATCCGGGACAAGTAGCAATCAGCCCCAGCATTTT. Its protein product is CASSSFRSGTSSNQPQHF.

This clone turned up a few times. The chain employs TRBV19 and TRBJ2-7; a weak D match, TRBD2 (7 bases). Trimming left V 5 bases short and J 1 base short, with 18 bases between. Germline V lookup: CDR1 LNHDA, CDR2 SQIVND (reference sequence). The CDR3 runs 16 residues. The CDR3 loop reads CASSVQGRGTSYEQYF. The CDR3, as DNA: TGTGCCAGTAGTGTTCAGGGGCGGGGGACGTCCTACGAGCAGTACTTC.

This sequence joins TRBV14 and TRBJ2-1; 8 nucleotides line up with TRBD2. Germline V gene sequence: CDR1 SGHDN, CDR2 FVKESK. The junction had 12 bases not matched to a gene; V was cut back by 4 bases and J by 4 bases. This CDR3 comprises 17 residues. CDR3 nucleotides: TGTGCCAGCAGCCCCCCCGTCGGGGGGGGCTTTTACAATGAGCAGTTCTTC. This encodes CASSPPVGGGFYNEQFF.

This chain uses TRBV7-9 with TRBJ2-1; the D is unclear. From germline, CDR1 is SEHNR and CDR2 FQNEAQ (reference sequence). The CDR3 is 12 residues long. V lost 1 base and J lost 10, with 8 bases in between. For the CDR3, the DNA is TGTGCCAGCAGCTTAGGAGCCACCGAGCAGTTCTTC. The encoded protein is CASSLGATEQFF.

This clone was counted between two and nine times. This chain joins TRBV4-1 and TRBJ1-2, with D possibly TRBD1 on 5 matching bases. Germline loops: CDR1 MGHRA, CDR2 YSYEKL. Trimming stripped 1 base from V and 4 bases from J, with 16 bases between. CDR3 length: 16 amino acids. The CDR3 reads CASSQGSSGLIYGYTF. In DNA, the CDR3 is TGCGCCAGCAGCCAAGGTTCTTCGGGACTGATCTATGGCTACACCTTC.

Note on this clone: The identical CDR3 is also encoded by other nucleotide sequences in the sample. The chain employs TRBV5-4 and TRBJ2-1, with 14 bases aligning to TRBD2. The CDR3 covers 16 residues. With V trimmed by 3 bases and J by 3 bases, 2 bases remained unmatched. Looked up from germline, CDR1 is SGHNT and CDR2 is YYREEE (reference sequence). The CDR3 loop reads CASSSGTSGSYNEQFF. Written as DNA, the CDR3 is TGTGCCAGCAGCTCTGGGACTAGCGGGAGCTACAATGAGCAGTTCTTC. Complete variable domain (other parts from reference TRBV5-4 and TRBJ2-1): ETGVTQSPTHLIKTRGQQVTLRCSSQSGHNTVSWYQQALGQGPQFIFQYYREEENGRGNFPPRFSGLQFPNYSSELNVNALELDDSALYLCASSSGTSGSYNEQFFGPGTRLTVL.

This clone appeared a few times. The CDR3 here is CASSWTGAGETQYF. CDR3 coding DNA: TGTGCCAGCAGTTGGACAGGGGCCGGAGAGACCCAGTACTTC. The chain employs TRBV27 and TRBJ2-5, with TRBD1 matching over 9 bases. This CDR3 contains 14 residues. The V gene end was trimmed by 4 bases and the J gene end by 4 bases; junction bases not matched to a gene: 4. Germline CDR1 MNHEY, CDR2 SMNVEV (reference sequence).

This clone has only a few counts. The genes are TRBV2 and TRBJ2-7; TRBD1 is a possible D gene (7 bases). V lost 6 bases, J lost 3 bases, and 15 bases lay in between. This CDR3 contains 14 residues. In germline, CDR1 is SNHLY, CDR2 FYNNEI. The DNA for the CDR3 is TGTGCCAGCAGGCGACAGGGAGGCCACTACGAGCAGTACTTC. This encodes CASRRQGGHYEQYF. The whole variable domain, remainder taken from reference TRBV2 and TRBJ2-7, is EPEVTQTPSHQVTQMGQEVILRCVPISNHLYFYWYRQILGQKVEFLVSFYNNEISEKSEIFDDQFSVERPDGSNFTLKIRSTKLEDSAMYFCASRRQGGHYEQYFGPGTRLTVT.